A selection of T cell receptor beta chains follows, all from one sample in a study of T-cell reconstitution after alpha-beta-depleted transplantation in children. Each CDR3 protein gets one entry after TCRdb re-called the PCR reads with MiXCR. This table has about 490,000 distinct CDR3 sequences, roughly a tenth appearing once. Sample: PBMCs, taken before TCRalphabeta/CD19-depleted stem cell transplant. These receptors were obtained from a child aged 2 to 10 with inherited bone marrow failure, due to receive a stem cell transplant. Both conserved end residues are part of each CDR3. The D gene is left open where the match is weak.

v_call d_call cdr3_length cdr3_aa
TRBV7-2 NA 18 CASSLVPSGFSSTDTQYF
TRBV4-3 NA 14 CASSQDWGTDTQYF
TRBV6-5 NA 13 CASSYMRDQPQHF
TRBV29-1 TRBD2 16 CSVRGRSSGVSYEQYF
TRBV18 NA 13 CASSPRAAGELFF
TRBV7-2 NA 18 CASSLASSDTTYQETQYF
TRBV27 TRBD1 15 CASSLAGQGRSPLHF
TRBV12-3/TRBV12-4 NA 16 CASSPRLTRSYNEQFF
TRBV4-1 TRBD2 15 CASSQEVGGNYEQYF
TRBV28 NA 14 CASRDGGKGNEQFF
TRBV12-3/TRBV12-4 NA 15 CASSLRLGYPGELFF
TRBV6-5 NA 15 CASSYRASSNEKLFF
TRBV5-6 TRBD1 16 CASSLEARGRNSPLHF
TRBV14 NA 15 CASSQGPWADTEAFF
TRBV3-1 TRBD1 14 CASSLTGGMETQYF
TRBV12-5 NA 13 CASGLDSSYEQYF
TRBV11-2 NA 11 CASSEGGEAFF
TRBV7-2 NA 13 CASSVGVNYEQYF
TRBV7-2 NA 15 CASSTGRTKGETQYF
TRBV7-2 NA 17 CASRQLGGASSYNEQFF
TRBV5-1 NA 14 CASSLLEGTDTQYF
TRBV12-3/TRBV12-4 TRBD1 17 CASTLGRQGVTPKGYTF
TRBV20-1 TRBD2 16 CSASGLIAGGPGEQFF
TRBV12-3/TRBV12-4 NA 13 CASSYERGVAAFF
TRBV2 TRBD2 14 CASRTLAGAYEQYF
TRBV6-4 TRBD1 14 CASRGQGSSEEQYF
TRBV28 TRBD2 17 CASRHPWSSGSSDTQYF
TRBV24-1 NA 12 CATGLGSHEQYF
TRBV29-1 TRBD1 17 CSVESRGSVRVQETQYF
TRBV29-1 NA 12 CSVDRGVAGYTF
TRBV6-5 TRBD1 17 CASSWRVTGIIGYGYTF
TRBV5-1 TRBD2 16 CASSWGTSGSQETQYF
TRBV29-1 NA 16 CSAWAGADASYNEQFF
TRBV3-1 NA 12 CASQALKLTQYF
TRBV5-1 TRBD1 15 CASSSGQGTYNEQFF
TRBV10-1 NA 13 CASRRGPNYGYTF
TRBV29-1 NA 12 CSVRTAQETQYF
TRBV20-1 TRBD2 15 CSARARAGGSDEQYF
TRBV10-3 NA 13 CAISKQVNYGYTF
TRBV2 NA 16 CASSGSSRSSYNEQFF